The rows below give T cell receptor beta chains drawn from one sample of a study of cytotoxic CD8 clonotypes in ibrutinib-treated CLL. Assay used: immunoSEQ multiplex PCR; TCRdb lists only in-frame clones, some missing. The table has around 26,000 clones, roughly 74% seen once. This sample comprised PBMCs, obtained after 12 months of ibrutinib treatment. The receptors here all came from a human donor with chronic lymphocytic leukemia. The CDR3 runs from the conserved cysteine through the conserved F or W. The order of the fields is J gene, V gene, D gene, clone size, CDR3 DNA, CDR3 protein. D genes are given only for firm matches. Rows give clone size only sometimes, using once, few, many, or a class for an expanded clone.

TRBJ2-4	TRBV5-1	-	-	TGCGCCAGCAGCCAAGTCGGCAGGAGCCTAGCCAAAAACATTCAGTACTTC	CASSQVGRSLAKNIQYF
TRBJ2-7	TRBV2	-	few	TGTGCCAGCAGTTCTCCGTTTCCATCCACCTCCTCCTACGAGCAGTACTTC	CASSSPFPSTSSYEQYF
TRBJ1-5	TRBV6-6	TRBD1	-	TGTGCCAGCAGTACCTCGACAGGGGCGGTCCGTCAGCCCCAGCATTTT	CASSTSTGAVRQPQHF
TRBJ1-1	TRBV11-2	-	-	TGTGCCAGCAGCTTAGGTCCAGGGGTCACTGAAGCTTTCTTT	CASSLGPGVTEAFF
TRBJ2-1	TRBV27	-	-	TGTGCCAGCAGTCCAATGGGACTTTACAATGAGCAGTTCTTC	CASSPMGLYNEQFF
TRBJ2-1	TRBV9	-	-	TGTGCCAGCAGCTTCCACACAGGGTTCAATGAGCAGTTCTTC	CASSFHTGFNEQFF
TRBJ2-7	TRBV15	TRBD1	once	TGTGCCACCAGCCGGGACAGGAACTCCTACGAGCAGTACTTC	CATSRDRNSYEQYF
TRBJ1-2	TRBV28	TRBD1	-	TGTGCCAGCGAACGGGTAGGGACAGCTAACTATGGCTACACCTTC	CASERVGTANYGYTF
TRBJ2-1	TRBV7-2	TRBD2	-	TGTGCCAGCACCTTAGGACTAGCGGGGGGCAAGCAGTTCTTC	CASTLGLAGGKQFF
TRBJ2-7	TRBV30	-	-	TGTGCCTGGAGTTCACAGTACGAGCAGTACTTC	CAWSSQYEQYF
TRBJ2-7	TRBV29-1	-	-	TGCAGCGTTGAAGATCCGCAGGGGGGGGCCTACGAGCAGTACTTC	CSVEDPQGGAYEQYF
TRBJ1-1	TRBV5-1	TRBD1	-	TGCGCCAGCAGGCCGGGACAGGGGGCCCCCCGGGCGAACACTGAAGCTTTCTTT	CASRPGQGAPRANTEAFF
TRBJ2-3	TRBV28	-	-	TGTGCCAGCAGTATCCTAACCCCCCCAGGGGGGAACACAGATACGCAGTATTTT	CASSILTPPGGNTDTQYF
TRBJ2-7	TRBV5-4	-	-	TGTGCCAGCAGCCCGGACATAGTAAGCGAGCAGTACTTC	CASSPDIVSEQYF
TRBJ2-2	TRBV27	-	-	TGTGCCAGCAGTTCCGCGAACACCGGGGAGCTGTTTTTT	CASSSANTGELFF
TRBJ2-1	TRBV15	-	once	TGTGCCACCAGCAGGGGGGGCAGGGGTAATGAGCAGTTCTTC	CATSRGGRGNEQFF
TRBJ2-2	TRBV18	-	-	TGTGCCAGCTCACCTTCGGGGGTGAACACCGGGGAGCTGTTTTTT	CASSPSGVNTGELFF
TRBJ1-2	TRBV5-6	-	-	TGTGCCAGCAGAGGGCAGGGGCTTGGCTACACCTTC	CASRGQGLGYTF
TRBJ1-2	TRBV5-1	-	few	TGCGCCAGCACCCCAGACCTTGGGAGCTATGGCTACACCTTC	CASTPDLGSYGYTF
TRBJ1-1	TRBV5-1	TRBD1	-	TGCGCCAGCAGCTTGATAGCAGGGGGCCTGAGGGCTGAAGCTTTCTTT	CASSLIAGGLRAEAFF
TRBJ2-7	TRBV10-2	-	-	TGCGCCAGCAGTGAACAGCCCTCCTACGAGCAGTACTTC	CASSEQPSYEQYF
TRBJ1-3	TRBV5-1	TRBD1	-	TGCGCCAGCACCAAAATACAGGGGTACGAGAACACCATATATTTT	CASTKIQGYENTIYF
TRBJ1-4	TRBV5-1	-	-	TGCGCCAGCAGCTTGGGATCACAGAATGAAAAACTGTTTTTT	CASSLGSQNEKLFF
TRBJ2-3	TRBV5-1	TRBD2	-	TGCGCCAGCAGCCCCGGTAGCGGGGGGGCCACAGATACGCAGTATTTT	CASSPGSGGATDTQYF
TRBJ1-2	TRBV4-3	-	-	TGCGCCAGCAGCCAACAGGGGCACTATGGCTACACCTTC	CASSQQGHYGYTF
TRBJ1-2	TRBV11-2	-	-	TGTGCCAGCAGCTCAGGGCCCTATGGCTACACCTTC	CASSSGPYGYTF
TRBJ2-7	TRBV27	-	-	TGTGCCAGCGCCCCAGTGGGTCGCGAGCAGTACTTC	CASAPVGREQYF
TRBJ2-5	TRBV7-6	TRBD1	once	TGTGCCAGCAGCACTCAGGGGGCGCGAGAGACCCAGTACTTC	CASSTQGARETQYF
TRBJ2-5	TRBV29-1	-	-	TGCAGCGTTCGTGGGGGAGAGACCCAGTACTTC	CSVRGGETQYF